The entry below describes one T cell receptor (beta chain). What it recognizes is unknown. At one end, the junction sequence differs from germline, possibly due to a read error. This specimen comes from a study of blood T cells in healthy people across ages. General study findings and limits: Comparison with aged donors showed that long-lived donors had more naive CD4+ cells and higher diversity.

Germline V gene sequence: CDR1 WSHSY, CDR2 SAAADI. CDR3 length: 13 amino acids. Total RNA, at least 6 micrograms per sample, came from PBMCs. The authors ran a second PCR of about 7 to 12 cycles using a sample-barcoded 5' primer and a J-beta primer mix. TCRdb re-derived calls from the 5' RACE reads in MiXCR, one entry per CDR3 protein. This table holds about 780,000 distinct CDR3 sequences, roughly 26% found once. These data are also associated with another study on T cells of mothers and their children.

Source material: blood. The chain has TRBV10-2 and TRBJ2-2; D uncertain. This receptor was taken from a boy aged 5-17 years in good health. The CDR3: CACSGQATGELFF. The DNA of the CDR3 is TGCGCCTGCAGTGGCCAGGCCACCGGGGAGCTGTTTTTT.